The present entry profiles one T cell receptor beta chain with its context. This clonotype appeared many times. The antigen this receptor binds is unknown. No base quality information exists; no much larger clone differs at one position. This sample was taken from a study of glioma-infiltrating T cells (dated by TCRdb to the mid-2010s). Context from the whole study: Glioma tissue, non-neoplastic brain tissue and matched peripheral blood mononuclear cells were used as sources from which TCR alpha- and beta-chain repertoires were sequenced. To gauge divergence between tissue and blood T-cell populations, every tissue-infiltrating repertoire was compared against the peripheral blood repertoire from the same patient. The paired cohort comprised three low-grade glioma patients, 8 or 9 primary glioblastoma patients and three non-glioma patients contributing non-neoplastic brain tissue.

Broad study findings and their caveats: Only a very small number of CDR3 sequences turned up in both tissue and blood, a result put down to high CDR3 diversity combined with limited sampling. VJ-independent divergence between tissue and blood was lower than expected in non-neoplastic patients but higher than expected in all gliomas, particularly low-grade gliomas. The group comparisons were based on small numbers of patients: three non-neoplastic, three low-grade glioma and about eight glioblastoma patients.

The CDR3 numbers 15 residues from cysteine through phenylalanine. Just CDR3 DNA is preserved here, 45 bases in frame from base 1. V is trimmed back by 0 bases and J by 7 bases, and the junction contains 6 bases that no gene match accounts for. Sequences LGHDT (CDR1) and YNNKEL (CDR2) are obtained from the germline V gene (reference sequence). TCR alpha and beta CDR3 regions were amplified with the iRepertoire nested amplicon-rescue multiplex PCR (arm-PCR) platform from RNA. For one-step reverse transcription and amplification, about 100-450 ng of tissue mRNA or PBMC total RNA was used as input. Following bead purification, Illumina adapters were added through a secondary multiplex PCR, and the libraries were then gel-purified between 200 and 400 bp. Internal 6-nucleotide barcodes were carried by the libraries and were used for demultiplexing. Libraries were sequenced on an Illumina MiSeq with 2x220 or 2x250 nucleotide paired-end reads. Concerning the study's data processing: Paired reads were merged with FLASH 1.2.11 and aligned to the GRCh37 human genome with BWA-MEM before extracting TRA and TRB reads. For V and J assignment, an IMGT-derived reference of cassette sequences and CDR3 motifs that included pseudogenes was used. Reads were translated in three frames, and productive CDR3s were defined by a C…FGXG motif without stop codons. Unique combinations of V-J cassette pair and CDR3 amino acid sequence were defined as clonotypes. Reads were filtered by Hamming distance, thresholded by each sample's sequence error rate in mapped regions. Using fastp trimming at Q25 and MiXCR clonotype assembly, TCRdb reanalyzed the public sequencing data and kept in-frame beta chains. When rows share a CDR3 protein, they turn into one entry using the most common DNA and genes. TCRdb's processing, not the study's, gives the V and J calls here. A total of roughly 120,000 distinct CDR3 sequences appear in this sample, about 23% of them only once. The top ten hold roughly 15% of the sample.

The specimen sequenced was glioma tissue, nonneoplastic brain tissue, or PBMCs (not recorded which). The V gene is TRBV3-1 and the J gene is TRBJ2-3, and TRBD2 matches 8 of the central bases. This TCR came from a human donor with low-grade glioma or glioblastoma, undergoing nonglioma brain surgery, or in good health (not recorded which). In nucleotides, the sequence is TGTGCCAGCAGCCAAGATTTCGGGAGGGGGTATACGCAGTATTTT. Translated, it gives CASSQDFGRGYTQYF.